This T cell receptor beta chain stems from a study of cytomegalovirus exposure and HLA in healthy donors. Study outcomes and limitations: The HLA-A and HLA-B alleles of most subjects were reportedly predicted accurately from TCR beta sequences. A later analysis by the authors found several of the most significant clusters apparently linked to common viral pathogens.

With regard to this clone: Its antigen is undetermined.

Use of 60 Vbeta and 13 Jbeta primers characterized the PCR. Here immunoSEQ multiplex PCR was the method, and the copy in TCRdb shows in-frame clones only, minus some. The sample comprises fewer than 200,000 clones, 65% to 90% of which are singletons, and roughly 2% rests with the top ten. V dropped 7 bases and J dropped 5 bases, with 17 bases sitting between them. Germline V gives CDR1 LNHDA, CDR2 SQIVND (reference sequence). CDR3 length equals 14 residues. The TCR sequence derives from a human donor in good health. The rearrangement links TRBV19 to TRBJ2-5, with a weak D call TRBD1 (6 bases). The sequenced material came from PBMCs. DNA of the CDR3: TGTGCCAGTAAATCAACAGGGTTAGGGGAGACCCAGTACTTC. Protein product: CASKSTGLGETQYF.